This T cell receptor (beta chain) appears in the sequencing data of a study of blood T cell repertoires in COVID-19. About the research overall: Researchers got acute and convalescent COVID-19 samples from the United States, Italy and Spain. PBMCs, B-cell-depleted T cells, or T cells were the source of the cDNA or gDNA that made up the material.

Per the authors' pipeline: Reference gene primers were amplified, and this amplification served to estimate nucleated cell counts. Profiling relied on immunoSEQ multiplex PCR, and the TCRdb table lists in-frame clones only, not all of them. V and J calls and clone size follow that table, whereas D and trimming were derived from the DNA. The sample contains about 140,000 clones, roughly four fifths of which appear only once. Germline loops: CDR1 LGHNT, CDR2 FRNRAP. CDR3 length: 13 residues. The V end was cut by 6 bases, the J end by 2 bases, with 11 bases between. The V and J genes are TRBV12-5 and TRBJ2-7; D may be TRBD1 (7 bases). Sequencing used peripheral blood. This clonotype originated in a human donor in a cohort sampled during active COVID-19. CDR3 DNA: TGTGCTAGTGGCCAGGGGGGCCCCTACGAGCAGTACTTC. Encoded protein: CASGQGGPYEQYF. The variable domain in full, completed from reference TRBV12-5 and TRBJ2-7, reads DARVTQTPRHKVTEMGQEVTMRCQPILGHNTVFWYRQTMMQGLELLAYFRNRAPLDDSGMPKDRFSAEMPDATLATLKIQPSEPRDSAVYFCASGQGGPYEQYFGPGTRLTVT.